These 28 T cell receptor beta chains came from one sample sequenced in a study of CD8 T cells in Susac syndrome. With random hexamers, reverse transcription was performed on about 0.5 to 1 ug of RNA. MiXCR, run by TCRdb on the immunoSEQ multiplex PCR reads, gives a single entry per CDR3 protein. The sample consists of 250,000 to 300,000 distinct CDR3 sequences, 70% to 90% of them appearing once. Sequenced input: CD8+ T cells from PBMCs. These receptors originate from a human donor with multiple sclerosis.

V gene TRBV9 combines with J gene TRBJ1-1; 10 bases map to TRBD1. This CDR3 region has 15 residues. The germline V gene has CDR1 SGDLS and CDR2 YYNGEE. V shed 4 bases and J 5 bases; nucleotides not matched to a gene: 8. The chain's CDR3 is CASSLRDRGGTEAFF. The CDR3 DNA is TGTGCCAGCAGCCTCCGGGACAGGGGAGGAACTGAAGCTTTCTTT.

J is TRBJ1-1 and V is TRBV30; tentative D call: TRBD1 (5 bases). This CDR3 region has 13 residues. Trimming cost V 2 bases and J 5 bases, with 12 bases left between them. In germline, CDR1 is GTSNPN, CDR2 SVGIG (reference sequence). CDR3 loop: CAWSRGHGTEAFF. Written as DNA, the CDR3 is TGTGCCTGGAGTAGAGGACACGGAACTGAAGCTTTCTTT.

CDR3 DNA sequence: TGCGCCAGCAGCCAAGTTCGGGGGGTGGGAAGGGATTCCTACGAGCAGTACTTC. It codes for CASSQVRGVGRDSYEQYF. The chain joins TRBV4-1 to TRBJ2-7, with 7 bases aligning to TRBD2. Looked up from germline, CDR1 is MGHRA and CDR2 is YSYEKL. The J segment lost 1 base and the V segment lost 1 base, leaving 13 bases of the junction unmatched. This CDR3 has 18 amino acids.

This clonotype was recorded once. V and J are TRBV7-9 and TRBJ2-3; 12 bases are a match to TRBD2. The CDR3 is 18 amino acids. V was clipped by 2 bases and J by 3 bases; unmatched bases: 9. Germline V gives CDR1 SEHNR, CDR2 FQNEAQ (reference sequence). CDR3 sequence: CASSLHSTSGSRTDTQYF. The CDR3 bases are TGTGCCAGCAGCTTACACTCGACTAGCGGGAGTCGGACAGATACGCAGTATTTT.

This clonotype appeared a few times. The V and J genes are TRBV10-3 and TRBJ2-7; a weak D match, TRBD2 (6 bases). The CDR3 is 16 amino acids. Trimming stripped 0 bases from V and 5 bases from J, with 17 bases between. Germline CDR1 ENHRY, CDR2 SYGVKD. CDR3 protein: CAISESPSEGMNEQYF. The CDR3 DNA sequence: TGTGCCATCAGTGAGTCGCCTAGCGAAGGTATGAACGAGCAGTACTTC.

The chain couples TRBV27 to TRBJ2-7; TRBD2 matches 13 bases. V trimming: 2 bases; J trimming: 2 bases; junction bases outside the gene matches: 0. The CDR3 consists of 15 residues. The germline CDR1 and CDR2 sequences are MNHEY and SMNVEV (reference sequence). The CDR3, as DNA: TGTGCCAGCAGTTTAGGGACTAGCGGGGCCTACGAGCAGTACTTC. Translating gives CASSLGTSGAYEQYF.

This clonotype was counted once. V is TRBV27 and J is TRBJ2-7; D perhaps matches TRBD1 (5 bases). Germline V CDR1 and CDR2: MNHEY, SMNVEV (reference sequence). V was trimmed by 5 bases and J by 2 bases, leaving 19 bases between them. The CDR3 consists of 16 residues. CDR3 bases: TGTGCCAGCAGTCCCTCCACAGGCCCAATCGCCTACGAGCAGTACTTC. This translates into CASSPSTGPIAYEQYF.

This clonotype has just one count. The V gene is TRBV27, the J gene TRBJ1-1; D gene unclear. Trimming took 6 bases from V and 3 from J, leaving 11 bases between them. Germline CDR1 and CDR2: MNHEY and SMNVEV (reference sequence). This CDR3 spans 13 amino acids. The CDR3 nucleotides are TGTGCCAGCAGACCAGGACGGCACACTGAAGCTTTCTTT. It encodes CASRPGRHTEAFF.

This chain connects TRBV19 to TRBJ1-5, with 7 bases identical to TRBD1. Germline CDR1 LNHDA, CDR2 SQIVND (reference sequence). The trim removed 6 bases at V and 6 bases at J, leaving 8 bases unmatched. The CDR3 sequence is 14 residues long. The CDR3 coding sequence is TGTGCCAGTAGAGGGACTACAGGGGTTCAGCCCCAGCATTTT. Translated: CASRGTTGVQPQHF.

The chain joins TRBV24-1 to TRBJ2-1; TRBD1 is a possible D gene (6 bases). With 0 bases removed from V and 4 bases from J, the gap between germline ends came to 12 bases. The CDR3 is made up of 16 amino acids. Germline lookup yields CDR1 KGHDR and CDR2 SFDVKD. CDR3 residues: CATSDLSGASYNEQFF. The DNA for the CDR3 is TGTGCCACCAGTGATTTGTCAGGGGCGTCTTACAATGAGCAGTTCTTC.

This clonotype occurred once. The CDR3 bases are TGTGCCAGCAGTTACTCGAAAGCTAAGGGAGGGGATGAGCAGTTCTTC. Translated, it gives CASSYSKAKGGDEQFF. This chain links TRBV6-5 with TRBJ2-1; 7 bases line up with TRBD2. CDR1 is MNHEY and CDR2 is SVGAGI in the germline V gene. The CDR3 extends over 16 amino acids. V lost 0 bases, J lost 8 bases, and 10 bases stayed unmatched.

The rearrangement links TRBV6-5 to TRBJ1-1; D possibly corresponds to TRBD1 (6 bases). Germline assignment: CDR1 MNHEY and CDR2 SVGAGI. Deletions cut 4 bases from V and 3 bases from J, with 9 bases between. The CDR3 sequence is 13 residues long. The CDR3 is CASSSGGHTEAFF. The CDR3 DNA follows: TGTGCCAGCAGTTCGGGGGGGCACACTGAAGCTTTCTTT.

DNA of the CDR3: TGCGCCAGCAGCTGGACGGCTCGGGCGTACGAGCAGTACTTC. It codes for CASSWTARAYEQYF. V and J are TRBV5-1 and TRBJ2-7, with D unclear. The CDR3 runs 14 residues. Per the germline V gene, CDR1 is SGHRS and CDR2 is YFSETQ. V lost 3 bases and J 4 bases, leaving 14 bases between the germline ends.

The chain recombines TRBV27 with TRBJ2-2, with 8 bases identical to TRBD1. This CDR3 is built from 16 residues. Germline V CDR1 and CDR2: MNHEY, SMNVEV (reference sequence). The junction had 8 bases not matched to a gene; V was cut back by 4 bases and J by 4 bases. Written as DNA, the CDR3 is TGTGCCAGCAGTTCACCGCGACAGGGGTTCACCGGGGAGCTGTTTTTT. As protein: CASSSPRQGFTGELFF.

CDR3 loop: CSGAGQGASSYNEQFF. In DNA, the CDR3 is TGCAGCGGGGCCGGACAGGGGGCATCATCGTACAATGAGCAGTTCTTC. The chain joins TRBV29-1 to TRBJ2-1; TRBD1 matches 11 bases. Germline V gene data show CDR1 as SQVTM and CDR2 as ANQGSEA. V shed 7 bases, J shed 4 bases, and the junction held 12 bases outside the gene matches. The CDR3 extends over 16 amino acids.

Written as DNA, the CDR3 is TGTGCCAGCAGCCTGTTGACAGGGGGCTTGGAAGGAAACACCATATATTTT. Its translation is CASSLLTGGLEGNTIYF. The chain links TRBV7-9 to TRBJ1-3, with TRBD1 identical over 10 bases. With 5 bases clipped from V and 4 bases from J, the junction kept 11 bases outside the gene matches. The CDR3 contains 17 residues. CDR1 is SEHNR and CDR2 is FQNEAQ in the germline V gene (reference sequence). Filled out from reference TRBV7-9 and TRBJ1-3, the complete variable domain reads DTGVSQNPRHKITKRGQNVTFRCDPISEHNRLYWYRQTLGQGPEFLTYFQNEAQLEKSRLLSDRFSAERPKGSFSTLEIQRTEQGDSAMYLCASSLLTGGLEGNTIYFGEGSWLTVV.

This rearrangement joins TRBV4-3 to TRBJ1-2, with D maybe TRBD1 (6 bases). This CDR3 spans 15 amino acids. Trimming took off 3 bases at V and 7 bases at J, with 18 bases between the two ends. Germline assignment: CDR1 LGHNA and CDR2 YSLEER. The CDR3 is CASSQLRGGGGGYTF. CDR3 DNA sequence: TGCGCCAGCAGCCAGCTAAGGGGCGGGGGCGGTGGCTACACCTTC.

J is TRBJ1-1 and V is TRBV6-2 or TRBV6-3, with no clear D. The ends were cut back, 2 bases at V and 7 bases at J, with 11 bases in the middle. This CDR3 is 13 amino acids long. The germline gives CDR1 MNHEY, CDR2 SVGEGT. CDR3 sequence reads: CASSYQREIEAFF. As DNA, the CDR3 is TGTGCCAGCAGTTACCAGAGGGAGATTGAAGCTTTCTTT.

The chain links TRBV27 to TRBJ2-1; 7 positions agree with TRBD1. The CDR3 loop spans 15 amino acids. Per the germline V gene, CDR1 is MNHEY and CDR2 is SMNVEV (reference sequence). V was pared by 8 bases and J by 3 bases, with 10 bases of the junction left unmatched. The CDR3 is CASGPGTAGYNEQFF. CDR3 coding DNA: TGTGCCAGCGGGCCCGGGACAGCAGGCTACAATGAGCAGTTCTTC.

This clonotype was observed a single time. The chain joins TRBV2 to TRBJ2-1; 8 bases are a match to TRBD2. There are 16 residues in the CDR3. V shed 9 bases and J 2 bases; nucleotides not matched to a gene: 12. CDR1 is SNHLY, CDR2 FYNNEI, per germline. The CDR3, as DNA: TGTGCCAGTTACGGGACGGGAGGGCCCGCCTACAATGAGCAGTTCTTC. Translation: CASYGTGGPAYNEQFF. Together with reference TRBV2 and TRBJ2-1, the CDR3 gives the full variable domain: EPEVTQTPSHQVTQMGQEVILRCVPISNHLYFYWYRQILGQKVEFLVSFYNNEISEKSEIFDDQFSVERPDGSNFTLKIRSTKLEDSAMYFCASYGTGGPAYNEQFFGPGTRLTVL.

This chain uses TRBV5-5 with TRBJ2-7; the D gene is possibly TRBD1 (6 bases). From germline, CDR1 is SGHKS and CDR2 YYEKEE (reference sequence). This CDR3 is built from 14 residues. Deletions cut 3 bases from V and 6 bases from J, with 16 bases between. Here the CDR3 DNA reads TGTGCCAGCAGCTATGGACAGAGCCTTCTCGAGCAGTACTTC. Translation gives CASSYGQSLLEQYF.

The chain links TRBV6-2 or TRBV6-3 to TRBJ2-1; 8 bases match TRBD2. Germline lookup yields CDR1 MNHEY and CDR2 SVGEGT. Trimming cost V 5 bases and J 6 bases; bases outside gene matches: 6. The CDR3 is made up of 14 amino acids. The CDR3 region is CASSTGGPGNEQFF. For the CDR3, the DNA is TGTGCCAGCAGTACGGGAGGGCCGGGCAATGAGCAGTTCTTC.

This clonotype was counted a few times. V is TRBV4-1 and J is TRBJ2-6, with D hard to call. The CDR3 sequence is 15 residues long. The ends were cut back, 4 bases at V and 0 bases at J, with 7 bases in the middle. CDR1 and CDR2 from the germline V gene are MGHRA and YSYEKL. The CDR3 DNA sequence: TGCGCCAGCAGCCCAAGGCGCTCTGGGGCCAACGTCCTGACTTTC. It codes for CASSPRRSGANVLTF.

The CDR3 bases are TGTGCCAGCAGCTACCAACAGGGGAAGGGCTACACCTTC. It specifies CASSYQQGKGYTF. V gene TRBV27 combines with J gene TRBJ1-2; 7 bases are a match to TRBD1. The CDR3 extends over 13 amino acids. Unmatched junction bases numbered 9, after V lost 6 bases and J lost 8 bases. Germline CDR1 MNHEY, CDR2 SMNVEV (reference sequence).

This clonotype was counted between two and nine times. The chain links TRBV28 to TRBJ2-7; a possible D gene is TRBD2 (7 bases). From germline, CDR1 is MDHEN and CDR2 SYDVKM. V was clipped by 4 bases and J by 6 bases, with 16 bases between them. The CDR3 is made up of 14 amino acids. CDR3 amino acids: CASSSTGRVFEQYF. CDR3 nucleotides: TGTGCCAGCAGTTCCACAGGGAGGGTCTTCGAGCAGTACTTC.

In its sample, this clonotype was seen once. The chain is built from TRBV20-1 and TRBJ2-7, with 9 bases lining up with TRBD2. Trimming removed 5 bases from V and 3 bases from J; junction bases left unmatched: 8. CDR3 length: 14 amino acids. Germline CDR1 is DFQATT and CDR2 is SNEGSKA (reference sequence). CDR3 in DNA: TGCAGTGCTTCCTGGGAGACTAGCGGCTACGAGCAGTACTTC. Amino acids: CSASWETSGYEQYF.

This clonotype came up a few times. This sequence joins TRBV4-3 and TRBJ1-1; unclear D gene. The CDR3 has 15 amino acids. The V gene's germline CDR1 is LGHNA and CDR2 YSLEER. V was trimmed by 0 bases and J by 5 bases, leaving 13 bases between them. The CDR3 loop reads CASSQEWNGWTEAFF. For the CDR3, the DNA is TGCGCCAGCAGCCAAGAATGGAACGGGTGGACTGAAGCTTTCTTT.

Here the CDR3 reads CASSARTGDTQYF. CDR3 sequence (DNA): TGTGCCAGCAGTGCTCGGACTGGGGATACGCAGTATTTT. This sequence joins TRBV6-2 or TRBV6-3 and TRBJ2-3; maybe TRBD2 (5 bases). Trimming shortened V by 5 bases and J by 6 bases, and 12 bases separated the two germline ends. The germline CDR1 and CDR2 sequences are MNHEY and SVGEGT. There are 13 residues in the CDR3.